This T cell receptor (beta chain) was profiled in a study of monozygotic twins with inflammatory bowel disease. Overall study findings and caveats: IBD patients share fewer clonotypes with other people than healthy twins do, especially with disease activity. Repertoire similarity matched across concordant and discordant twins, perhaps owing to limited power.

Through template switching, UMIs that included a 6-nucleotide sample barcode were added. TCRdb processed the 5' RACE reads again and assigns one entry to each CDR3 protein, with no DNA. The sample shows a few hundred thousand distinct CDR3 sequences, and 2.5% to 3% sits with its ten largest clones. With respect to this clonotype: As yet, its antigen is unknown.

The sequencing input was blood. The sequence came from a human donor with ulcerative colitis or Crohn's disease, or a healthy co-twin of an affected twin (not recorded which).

This CDR3 reads CASDVSPSGANVLTF. The gene calls are TRBV12-3 or TRBV12-4 and TRBJ2-6; TCRdb indicates TRBD2, and absent DNA this call remains unverified. The CDR3 extends over 15 amino acids.